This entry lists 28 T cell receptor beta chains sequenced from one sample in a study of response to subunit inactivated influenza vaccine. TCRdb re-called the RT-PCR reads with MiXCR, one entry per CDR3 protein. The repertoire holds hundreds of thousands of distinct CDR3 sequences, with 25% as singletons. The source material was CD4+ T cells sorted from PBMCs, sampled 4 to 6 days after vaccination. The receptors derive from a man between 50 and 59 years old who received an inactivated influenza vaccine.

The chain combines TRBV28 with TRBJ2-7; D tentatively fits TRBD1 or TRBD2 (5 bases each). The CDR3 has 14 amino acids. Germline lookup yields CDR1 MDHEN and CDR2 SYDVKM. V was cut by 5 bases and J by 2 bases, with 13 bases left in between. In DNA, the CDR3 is TGTGCCAGCAGTCCCGGGACGCCACCCTACGAGCAGTACTTC. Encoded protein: CASSPGTPPYEQYF. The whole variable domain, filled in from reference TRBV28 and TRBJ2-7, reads DVKVTQSSRYLVKRTGEKVFLECVQDMDHENMFWYRQDPGLGLRLIYFSYDVKMKEKGDIPEGYSVSREKKERFSLILESASTNQTSMYLCASSPGTPPYEQYFGPGTRLTVT.

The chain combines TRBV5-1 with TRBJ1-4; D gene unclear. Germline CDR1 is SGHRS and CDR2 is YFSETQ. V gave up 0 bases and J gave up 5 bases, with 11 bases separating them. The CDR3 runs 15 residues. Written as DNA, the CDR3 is TGCGCCAGCAGCTTGGCCTCTGCGTCCAATGAAAAACTGTTTTTT. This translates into CASSLASASNEKLFF. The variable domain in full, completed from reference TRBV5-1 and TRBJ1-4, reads KAGVTQTPRYLIKTRGQQVTLSCSPISGHRSVSWYQQTPGQGLQFLFEYFSETQRNKGNFPGRFSGRQFSNSRSEMNVSTLELGDSALYLCASSLASASNEKLFFGSGTQLSVL.

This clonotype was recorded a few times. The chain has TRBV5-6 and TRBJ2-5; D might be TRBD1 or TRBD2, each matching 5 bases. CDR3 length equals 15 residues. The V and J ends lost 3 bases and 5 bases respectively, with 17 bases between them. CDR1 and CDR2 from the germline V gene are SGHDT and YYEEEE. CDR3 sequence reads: CASSSRPGRGETQYF. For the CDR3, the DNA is TGTGCCAGCAGCTCTCGTCCAGGGAGAGGGGAGACCCAGTACTTC.

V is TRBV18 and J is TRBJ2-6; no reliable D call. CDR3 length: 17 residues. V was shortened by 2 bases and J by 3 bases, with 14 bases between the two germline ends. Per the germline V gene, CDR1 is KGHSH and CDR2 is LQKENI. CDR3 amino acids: CASSPTANRGGANVLTF. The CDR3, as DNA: TGTGCCAGCTCACCAACGGCCAATCGCGGTGGGGCCAACGTCCTGACTTTC.

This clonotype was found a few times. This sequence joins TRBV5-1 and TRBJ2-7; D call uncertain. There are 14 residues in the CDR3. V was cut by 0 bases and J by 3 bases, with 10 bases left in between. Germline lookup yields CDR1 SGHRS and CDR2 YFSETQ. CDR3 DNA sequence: TGCGCCAGCAGCTTGGGGTTAGACAACTACGAGCAGTACTTC. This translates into CASSLGLDNYEQYF.

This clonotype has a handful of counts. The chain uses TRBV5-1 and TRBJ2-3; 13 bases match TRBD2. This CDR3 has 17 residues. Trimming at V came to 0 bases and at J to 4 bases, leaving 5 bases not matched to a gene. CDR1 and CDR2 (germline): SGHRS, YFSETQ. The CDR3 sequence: CASSLDGLAGVSDTQYF. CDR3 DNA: TGCGCCAGCAGCTTGGACGGACTAGCGGGAGTGTCAGATACGCAGTATTTT.

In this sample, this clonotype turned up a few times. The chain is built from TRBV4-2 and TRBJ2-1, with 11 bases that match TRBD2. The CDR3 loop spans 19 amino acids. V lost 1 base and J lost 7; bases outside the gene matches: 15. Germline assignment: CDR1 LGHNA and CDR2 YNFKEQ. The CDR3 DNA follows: TGTGCCAGCAGCCAAGTGGCTCTAGCGGGAGGAGGTTTAAAGAATGAGCAGTTCTTC. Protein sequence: CASSQVALAGGGLKNEQFF.

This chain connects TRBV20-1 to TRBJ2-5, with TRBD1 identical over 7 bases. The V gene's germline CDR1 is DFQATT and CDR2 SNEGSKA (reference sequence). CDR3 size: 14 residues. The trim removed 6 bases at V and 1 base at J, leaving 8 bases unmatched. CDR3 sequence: CSAPGTAFQETQYF. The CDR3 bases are TGCAGTGCCCCCGGGACAGCCTTCCAAGAGACCCAGTACTTC.

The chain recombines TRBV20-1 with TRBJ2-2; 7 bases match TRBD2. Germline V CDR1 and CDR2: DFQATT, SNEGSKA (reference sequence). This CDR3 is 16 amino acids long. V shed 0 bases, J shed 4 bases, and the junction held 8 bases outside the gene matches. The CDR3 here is CSARDRLWGGTGELFF. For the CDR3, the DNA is TGCAGTGCTAGAGATCGACTTTGGGGGGGCACCGGGGAGCTGTTTTTT.

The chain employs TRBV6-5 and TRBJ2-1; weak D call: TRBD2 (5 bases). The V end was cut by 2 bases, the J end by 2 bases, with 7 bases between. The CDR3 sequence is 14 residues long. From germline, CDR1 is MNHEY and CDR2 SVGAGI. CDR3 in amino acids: CASSYRGTYNEQFF. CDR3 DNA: TGTGCCAGCAGTTACCGGGGAACCTACAATGAGCAGTTCTTC.

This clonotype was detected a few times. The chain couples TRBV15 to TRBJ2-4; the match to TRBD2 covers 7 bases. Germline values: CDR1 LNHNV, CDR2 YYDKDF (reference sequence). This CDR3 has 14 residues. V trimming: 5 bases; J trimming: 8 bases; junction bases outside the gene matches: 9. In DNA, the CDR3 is TGTGCCACCAGCTCCGGGTCCCGGGGGGACATTCAGTACTTC. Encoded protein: CATSSGSRGDIQYF.

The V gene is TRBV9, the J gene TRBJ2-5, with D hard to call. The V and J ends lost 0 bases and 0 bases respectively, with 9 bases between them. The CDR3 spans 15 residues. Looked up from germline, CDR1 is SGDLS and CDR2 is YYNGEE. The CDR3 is CASSVDAWDQETQYF. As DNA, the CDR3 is TGTGCCAGCAGCGTAGATGCGTGGGACCAAGAGACCCAGTACTTC. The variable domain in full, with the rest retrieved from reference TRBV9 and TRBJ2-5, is DSGVTQTPKHLITATGQRVTLRCSPRSGDLSVYWYQQSLDQGLQFLIQYYNGEERAKGNILERFSAQQFPDLHSELNLSSLELGDSALYFCASSVDAWDQETQYFGPGTRLLVL.

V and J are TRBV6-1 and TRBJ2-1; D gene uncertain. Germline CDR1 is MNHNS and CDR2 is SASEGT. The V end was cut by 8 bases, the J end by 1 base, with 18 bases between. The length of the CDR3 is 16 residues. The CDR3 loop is CASAPSGRISYNEQFF. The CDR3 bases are TGTGCCAGCGCTCCATCTGGCAGAATATCCTACAATGAGCAGTTCTTC.

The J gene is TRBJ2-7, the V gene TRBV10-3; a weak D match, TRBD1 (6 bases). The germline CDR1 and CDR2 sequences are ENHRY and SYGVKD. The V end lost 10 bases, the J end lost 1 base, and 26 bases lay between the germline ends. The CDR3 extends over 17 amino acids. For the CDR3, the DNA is TGTGCCACCAACCATGGGGACAAGGGTACCTATTCCTACGAGCAGTACTTC. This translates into CATNHGDKGTYSYEQYF.

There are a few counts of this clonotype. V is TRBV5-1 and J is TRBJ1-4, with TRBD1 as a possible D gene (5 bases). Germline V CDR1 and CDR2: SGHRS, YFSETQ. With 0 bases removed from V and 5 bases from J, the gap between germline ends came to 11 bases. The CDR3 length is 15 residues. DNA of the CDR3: TGCGCCAGCAGCTTGGTCGGGGGGTCGAATGAAAAACTGTTTTTT. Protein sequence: CASSLVGGSNEKLFF.

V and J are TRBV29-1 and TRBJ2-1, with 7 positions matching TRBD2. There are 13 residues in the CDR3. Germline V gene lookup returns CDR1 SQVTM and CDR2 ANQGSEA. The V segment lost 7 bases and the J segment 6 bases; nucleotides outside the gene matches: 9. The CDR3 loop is CSELGEGGNEQFF. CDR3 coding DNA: TGCAGCGAACTCGGGGAGGGTGGCAATGAGCAGTTCTTC.

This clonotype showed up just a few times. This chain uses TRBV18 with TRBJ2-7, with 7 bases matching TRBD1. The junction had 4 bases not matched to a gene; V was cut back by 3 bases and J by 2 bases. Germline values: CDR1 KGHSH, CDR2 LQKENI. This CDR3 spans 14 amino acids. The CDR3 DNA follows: TGTGCCAGCTCACCGACAGGGATCCCCTACGAGCAGTACTTC. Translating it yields CASSPTGIPYEQYF.

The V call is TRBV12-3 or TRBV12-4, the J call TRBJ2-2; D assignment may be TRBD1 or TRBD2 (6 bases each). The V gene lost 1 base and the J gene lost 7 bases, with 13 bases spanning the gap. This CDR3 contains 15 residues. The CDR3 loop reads CASSLVGGRGGELFF. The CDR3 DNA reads TGTGCCAGCAGTTTAGTCGGGGGCAGGGGCGGGGAGCTGTTTTTT.

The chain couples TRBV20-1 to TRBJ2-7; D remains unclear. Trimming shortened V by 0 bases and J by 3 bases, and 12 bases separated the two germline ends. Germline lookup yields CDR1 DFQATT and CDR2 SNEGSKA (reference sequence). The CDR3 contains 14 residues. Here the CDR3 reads CSARDQSTDYEQYF. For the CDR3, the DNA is TGCAGTGCTAGAGATCAGTCTACCGACTACGAGCAGTACTTC.

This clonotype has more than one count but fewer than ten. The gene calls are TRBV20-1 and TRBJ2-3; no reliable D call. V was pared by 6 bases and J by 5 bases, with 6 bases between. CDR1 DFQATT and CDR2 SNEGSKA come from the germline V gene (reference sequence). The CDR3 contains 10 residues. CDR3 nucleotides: TGCAGTGCCCCGGTAGATACGCAGTATTTT. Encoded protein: CSAPVDTQYF.

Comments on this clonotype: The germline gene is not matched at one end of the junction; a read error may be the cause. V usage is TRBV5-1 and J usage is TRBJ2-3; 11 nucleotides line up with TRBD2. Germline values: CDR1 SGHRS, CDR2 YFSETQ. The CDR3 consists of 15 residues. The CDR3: CASSPGTSGTDTPYF. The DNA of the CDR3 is TGCGCCAGCAGCCCTGGGACTAGCGGCACAGATACGCCGTATTTT.

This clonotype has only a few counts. The CDR3 reads CASSLVFAGTQYF. The CDR3 coding sequence is TGTGCCAGCAGCTTAGTATTTGCGGGGACCCAGTACTTC. The chain is built from TRBV7-6 and TRBJ2-5, with a weak D call TRBD2 (5 bases). The CDR3 spans 13 residues. Trimming stripped 1 base from V and 7 bases from J, with 10 bases between. Germline V gene data show CDR1 as SGHVS and CDR2 as FNYEAQ.

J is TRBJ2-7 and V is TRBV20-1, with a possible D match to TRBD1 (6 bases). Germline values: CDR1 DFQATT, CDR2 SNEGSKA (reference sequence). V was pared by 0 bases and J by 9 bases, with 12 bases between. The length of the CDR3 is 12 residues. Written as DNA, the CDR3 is TGCAGTGCTAGAGATTCTGCCAGGGGGCAGTACTTC. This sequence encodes CSARDSARGQYF.

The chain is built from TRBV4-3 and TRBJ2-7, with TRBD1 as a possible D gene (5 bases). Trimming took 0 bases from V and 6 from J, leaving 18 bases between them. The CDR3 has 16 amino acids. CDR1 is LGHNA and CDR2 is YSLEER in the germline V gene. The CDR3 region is CASSQDFVTPTAEQYF. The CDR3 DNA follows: TGCGCCAGCAGCCAAGATTTTGTGACACCGACAGCCGAGCAGTACTTC.

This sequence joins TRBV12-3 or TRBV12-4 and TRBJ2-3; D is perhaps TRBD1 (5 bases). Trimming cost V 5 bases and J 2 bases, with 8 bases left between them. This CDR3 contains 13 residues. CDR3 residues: CASSTGSTDTQYF. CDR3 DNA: TGTGCCAGCAGTACAGGTTCCACAGATACGCAGTATTTT.

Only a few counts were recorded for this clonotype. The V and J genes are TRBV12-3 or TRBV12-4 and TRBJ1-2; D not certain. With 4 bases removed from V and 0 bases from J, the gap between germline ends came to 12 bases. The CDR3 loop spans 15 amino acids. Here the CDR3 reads CASSYSRRANYGYTF. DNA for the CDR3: TGTGCCAGCAGTTATTCTCGAAGAGCTAACTATGGCTACACCTTC.

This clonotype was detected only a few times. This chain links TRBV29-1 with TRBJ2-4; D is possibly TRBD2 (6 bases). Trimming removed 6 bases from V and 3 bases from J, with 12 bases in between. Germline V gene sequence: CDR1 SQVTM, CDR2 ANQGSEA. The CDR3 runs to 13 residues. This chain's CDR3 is CSVAGSSKNIQYF. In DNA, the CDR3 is TGCAGCGTCGCCGGGAGTAGCAAAAACATTCAGTACTTC.

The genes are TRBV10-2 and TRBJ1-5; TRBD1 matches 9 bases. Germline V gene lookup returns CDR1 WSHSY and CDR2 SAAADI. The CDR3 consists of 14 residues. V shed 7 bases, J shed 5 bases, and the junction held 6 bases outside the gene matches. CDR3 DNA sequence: TGCGCCAGCAACCCGACAGGGGGGGATCAGCCCCAGCATTTT. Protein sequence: CASNPTGGDQPQHF.